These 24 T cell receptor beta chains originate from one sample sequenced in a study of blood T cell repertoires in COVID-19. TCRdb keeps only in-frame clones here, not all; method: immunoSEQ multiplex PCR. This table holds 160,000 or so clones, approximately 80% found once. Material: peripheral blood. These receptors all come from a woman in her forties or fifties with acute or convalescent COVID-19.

CDR3 residues: CASSPGGAGELFF. The CDR3 nucleotides are TGTGCCAGCAGCCCGGGGGGGGCCGGGGAGCTGTTTTTT. V and J are TRBV7-2 and TRBJ2-2; 8 positions match TRBD2. CDR3 size: 13 residues. J gave up 6 bases and V 5 bases, and 2 bases lay outside the gene matches. Germline V CDR1 and CDR2: SGHTA, FQGNSA.

CDR3 sequence (DNA): TGTGCCAGCAGTTTATCCGCAGGGGGTTACTATGGCTACACCTTC. Translated, it gives CASSLSAGGYYGYTF. V usage is TRBV27 and J usage is TRBJ1-2; TRBD1 aligns across 7 bases. The CDR3 is 15 residues long. After removal of 0 bases from V and 3 bases from J, the junction contained 4 bases not matched to a gene. From germline, CDR1 is MNHEY and CDR2 SMNVEV (reference sequence).

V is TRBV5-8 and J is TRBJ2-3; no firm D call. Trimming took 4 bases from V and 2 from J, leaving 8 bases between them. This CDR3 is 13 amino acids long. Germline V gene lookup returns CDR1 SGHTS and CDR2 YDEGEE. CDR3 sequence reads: CASSVTHTDTQYF. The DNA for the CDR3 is TGTGCCAGCAGCGTGACTCACACAGATACGCAGTATTTT.

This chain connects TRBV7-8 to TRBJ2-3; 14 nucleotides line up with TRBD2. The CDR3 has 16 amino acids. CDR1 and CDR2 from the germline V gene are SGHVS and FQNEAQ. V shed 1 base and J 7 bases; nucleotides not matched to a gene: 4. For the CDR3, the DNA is TGTGCCAGCAGCTTAGGACTAGCGGGAGGGCTACATACGCAGTATTTT. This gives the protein CASSLGLAGGLHTQYF.

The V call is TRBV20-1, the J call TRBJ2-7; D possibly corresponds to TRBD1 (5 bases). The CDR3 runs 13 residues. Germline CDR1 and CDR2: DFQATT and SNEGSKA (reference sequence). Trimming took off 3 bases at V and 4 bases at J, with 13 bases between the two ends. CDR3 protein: CSASRQGRYEQYF. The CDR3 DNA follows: TGCAGTGCTAGTCGTCAGGGTAGGTACGAGCAGTACTTC.

CDR3 bases: TGTGCCAGCAGTTCCCCAGACAGCGGGTTCTCCTACGAGCAGTACTTC. This codes for CASSSPDSGFSYEQYF. The gene calls are TRBV28 and TRBJ2-7; D may be TRBD2 (6 bases). This CDR3 contains 16 residues. Germline V lookup: CDR1 MDHEN, CDR2 SYDVKM. Trimming left V 4 bases short and J 0 bases short, with 16 bases between.

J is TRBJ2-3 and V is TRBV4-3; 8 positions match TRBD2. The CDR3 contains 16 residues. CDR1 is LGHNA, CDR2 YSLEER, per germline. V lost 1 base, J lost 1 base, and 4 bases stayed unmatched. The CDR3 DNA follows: TGCGCCAGCAGCCAAGCCTTTAGCGGGGGCACAGATACGCAGTATTTT. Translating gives CASSQAFSGGTDTQYF.

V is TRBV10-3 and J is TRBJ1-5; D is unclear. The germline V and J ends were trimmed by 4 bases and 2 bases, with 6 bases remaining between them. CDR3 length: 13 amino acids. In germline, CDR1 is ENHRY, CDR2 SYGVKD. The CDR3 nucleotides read TGTGCCATCAGTGTCGGGGGCAATCAGCCCCAGCATTTT. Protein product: CAISVGGNQPQHF.

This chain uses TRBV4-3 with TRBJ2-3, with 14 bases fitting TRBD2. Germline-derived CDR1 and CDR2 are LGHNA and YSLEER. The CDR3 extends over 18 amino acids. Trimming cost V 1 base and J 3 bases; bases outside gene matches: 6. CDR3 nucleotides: TGCGCCAGCAGCCAAGGACTAGCGGGGGGGCCAGGGACAGATACGCAGTATTTT. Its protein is CASSQGLAGGPGTDTQYF.

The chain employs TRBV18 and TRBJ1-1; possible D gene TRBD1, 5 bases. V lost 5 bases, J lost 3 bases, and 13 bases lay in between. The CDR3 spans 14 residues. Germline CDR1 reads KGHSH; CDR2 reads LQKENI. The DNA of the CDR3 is TGTGCCAGCTCATCGGACATACTCGACACTGAAGCTTTCTTT. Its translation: CASSSDILDTEAFF.

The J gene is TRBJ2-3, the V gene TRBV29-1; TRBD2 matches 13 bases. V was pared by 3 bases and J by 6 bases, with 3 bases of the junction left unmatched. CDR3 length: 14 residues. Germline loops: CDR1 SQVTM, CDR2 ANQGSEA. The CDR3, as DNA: TGCAGCGTTGATGGGACTAGCGGGGCTGATACGCAGTATTTT. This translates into CSVDGTSGADTQYF.

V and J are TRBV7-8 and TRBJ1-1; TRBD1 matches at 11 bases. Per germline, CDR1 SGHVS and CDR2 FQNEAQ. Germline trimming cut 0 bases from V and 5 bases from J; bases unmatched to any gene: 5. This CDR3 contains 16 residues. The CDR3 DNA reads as TGTGCCAGCAGCTTAGCCGGGACAGGGGGTGGTACTGAAGCTTTCTTT. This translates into CASSLAGTGGGTEAFF.

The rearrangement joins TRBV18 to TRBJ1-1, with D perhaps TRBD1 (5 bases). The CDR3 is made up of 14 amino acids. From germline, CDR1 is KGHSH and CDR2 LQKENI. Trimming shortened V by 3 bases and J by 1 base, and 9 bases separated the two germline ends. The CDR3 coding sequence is TGTGCCAGCTCACCCGGGGGAGCGAACACTGAAGCTTTCTTT. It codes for CASSPGGANTEAFF.

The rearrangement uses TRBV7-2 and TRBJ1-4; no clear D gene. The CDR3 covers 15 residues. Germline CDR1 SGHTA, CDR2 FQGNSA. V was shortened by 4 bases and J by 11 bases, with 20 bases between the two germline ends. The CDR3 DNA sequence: TGTGCCAGCAGCTCACTCAATTCCGAGGGCGGGAAACTGTTTTTT. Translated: CASSSLNSEGGKLFF.

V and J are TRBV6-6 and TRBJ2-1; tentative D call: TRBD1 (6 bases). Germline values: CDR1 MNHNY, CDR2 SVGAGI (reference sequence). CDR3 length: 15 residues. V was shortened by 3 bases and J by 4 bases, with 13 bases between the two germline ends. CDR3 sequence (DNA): TGTGCCAGCAGTTATCGATTGGACAGTTACAATGAGCAGTTCTTC. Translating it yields CASSYRLDSYNEQFF.

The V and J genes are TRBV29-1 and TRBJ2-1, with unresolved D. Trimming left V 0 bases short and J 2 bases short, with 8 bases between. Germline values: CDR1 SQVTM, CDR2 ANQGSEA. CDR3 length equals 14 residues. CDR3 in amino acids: CSVEDHTAYNEQFF. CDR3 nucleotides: TGCAGCGTTGAAGATCATACAGCCTACAATGAGCAGTTCTTC.

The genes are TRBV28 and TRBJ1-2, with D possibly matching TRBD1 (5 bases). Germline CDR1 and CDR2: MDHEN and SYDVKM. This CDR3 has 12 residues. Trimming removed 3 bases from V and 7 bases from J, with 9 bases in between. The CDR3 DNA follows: TGTGCCAGCAGTTTCGGAGGGACTGGCTACACCTTC. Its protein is CASSFGGTGYTF.

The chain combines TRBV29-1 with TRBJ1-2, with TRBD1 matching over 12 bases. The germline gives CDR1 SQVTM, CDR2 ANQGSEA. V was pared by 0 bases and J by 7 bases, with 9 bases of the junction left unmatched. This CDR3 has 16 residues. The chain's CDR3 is CSVEDWDRGLDGGYTF. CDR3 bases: TGCAGCGTTGAAGATTGGGACAGGGGGCTCGACGGTGGCTACACCTTC.

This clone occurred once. CDR3 sequence reads: CASSLPGTEAFF. In DNA form, the CDR3 reads TGTGCCAGCAGTTTACCGGGGACTGAAGCTTTCTTT. The gene calls are TRBV27 and TRBJ1-1; D is ambiguous. The CDR3 spans 12 residues. CDR1 MNHEY and CDR2 SMNVEV come from the germline V gene (reference sequence). V was cut by 2 bases and J by 5 bases, with 6 bases left in between.

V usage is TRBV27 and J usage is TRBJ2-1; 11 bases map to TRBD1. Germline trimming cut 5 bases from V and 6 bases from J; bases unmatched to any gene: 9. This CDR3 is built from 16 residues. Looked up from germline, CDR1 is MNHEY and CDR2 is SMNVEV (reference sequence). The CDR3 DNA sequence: TGTGCCAGCAGTCGCCGGGACAGGGGGGGGACCAATGAGCAGTTCTTC. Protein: CASSRRDRGGTNEQFF.

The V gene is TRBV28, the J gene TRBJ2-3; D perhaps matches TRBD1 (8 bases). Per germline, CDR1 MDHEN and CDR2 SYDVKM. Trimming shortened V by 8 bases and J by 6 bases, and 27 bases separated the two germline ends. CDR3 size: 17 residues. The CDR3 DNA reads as TGTGCCAGCGGGGGGAGGGTCCCGGGACAGGTCGTGGATACGCAGTATTTT. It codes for CASGGRVPGQVVDTQYF. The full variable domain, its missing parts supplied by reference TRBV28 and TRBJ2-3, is DVKVTQSSRYLVKRTGEKVFLECVQDMDHENMFWYRQDPGLGLRLIYFSYDVKMKEKGDIPEGYSVSREKKERFSLILESASTNQTSMYLCASGGRVPGQVVDTQYFGPGTRLTVL.

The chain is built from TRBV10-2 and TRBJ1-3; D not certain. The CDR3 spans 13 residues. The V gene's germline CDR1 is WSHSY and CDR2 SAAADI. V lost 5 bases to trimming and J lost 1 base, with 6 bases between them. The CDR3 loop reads CASSMTSGNTIYF. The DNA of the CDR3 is TGCGCCAGCAGTATGACATCTGGAAACACCATATATTTT.

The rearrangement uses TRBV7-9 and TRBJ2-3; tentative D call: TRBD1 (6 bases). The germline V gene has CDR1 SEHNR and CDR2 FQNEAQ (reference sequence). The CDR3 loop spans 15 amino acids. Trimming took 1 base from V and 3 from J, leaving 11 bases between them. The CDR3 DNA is TGTGCCAGCAGCTTAGGGACAGTAAGGACAGATACGCAGTATTTT. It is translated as CASSLGTVRTDTQYF.

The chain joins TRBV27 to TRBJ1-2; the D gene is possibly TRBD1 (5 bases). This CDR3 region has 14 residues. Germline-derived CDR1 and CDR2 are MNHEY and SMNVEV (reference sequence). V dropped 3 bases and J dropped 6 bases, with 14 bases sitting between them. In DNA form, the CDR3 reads TGTGCCAGCAGTTTTCGCAGGGAGGTAAATGGCTACACCTTC. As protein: CASSFRREVNGYTF.